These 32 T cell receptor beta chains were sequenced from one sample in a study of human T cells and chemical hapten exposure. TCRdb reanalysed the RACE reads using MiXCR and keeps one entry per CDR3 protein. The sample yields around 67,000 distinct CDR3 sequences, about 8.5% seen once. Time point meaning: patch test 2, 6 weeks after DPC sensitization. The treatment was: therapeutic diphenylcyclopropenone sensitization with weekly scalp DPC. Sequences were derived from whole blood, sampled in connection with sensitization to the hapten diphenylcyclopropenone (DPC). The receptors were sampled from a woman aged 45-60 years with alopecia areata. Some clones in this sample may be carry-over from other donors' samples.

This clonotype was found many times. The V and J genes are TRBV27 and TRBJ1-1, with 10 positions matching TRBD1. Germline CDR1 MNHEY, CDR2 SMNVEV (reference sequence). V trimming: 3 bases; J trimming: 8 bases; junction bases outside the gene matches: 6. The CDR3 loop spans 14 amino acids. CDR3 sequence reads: CASSFSKGQGEAFF. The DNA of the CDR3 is TGTGCCAGCAGTTTCAGCAAGGGACAGGGGGAAGCTTTCTTT.

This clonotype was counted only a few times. The CDR3 is CASSLVGTVSYEQYF. In DNA, the CDR3 is TGTGCCAGCAGTTTAGTCGGGACAGTCAGCTACGAGCAGTACTTC. The V and J genes are TRBV12-3 or TRBV12-4 and TRBJ2-7, with TRBD1 matching 7 bases. Trimming took 1 base from V and 3 from J; bases not matched to a gene: 6. The CDR3 totals 15 residues.

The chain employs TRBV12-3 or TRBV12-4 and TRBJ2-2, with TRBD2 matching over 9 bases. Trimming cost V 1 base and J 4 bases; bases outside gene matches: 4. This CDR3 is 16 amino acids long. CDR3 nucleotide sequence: TGTGCCAGCAGTTTAGGGACTAGCGTGGTCACCGGGGAGCTGTTTTTT. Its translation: CASSLGTSVVTGELFF.

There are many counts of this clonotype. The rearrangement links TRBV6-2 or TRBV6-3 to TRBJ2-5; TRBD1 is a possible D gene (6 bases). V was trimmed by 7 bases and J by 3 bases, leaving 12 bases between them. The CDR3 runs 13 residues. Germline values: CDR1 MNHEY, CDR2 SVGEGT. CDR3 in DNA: TGTGCCAGCATTAACTCAGGGGAAGAGACCCAGTACTTC. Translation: CASINSGEETQYF.

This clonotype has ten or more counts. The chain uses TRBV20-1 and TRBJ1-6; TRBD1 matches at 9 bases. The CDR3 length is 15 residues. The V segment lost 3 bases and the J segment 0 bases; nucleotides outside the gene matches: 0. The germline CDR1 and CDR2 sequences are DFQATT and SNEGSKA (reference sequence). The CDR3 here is CSARGQGSYNSPLHF. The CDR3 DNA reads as TGCAGTGCTAGGGGACAGGGCTCCTATAATTCACCCCTCCACTTT.

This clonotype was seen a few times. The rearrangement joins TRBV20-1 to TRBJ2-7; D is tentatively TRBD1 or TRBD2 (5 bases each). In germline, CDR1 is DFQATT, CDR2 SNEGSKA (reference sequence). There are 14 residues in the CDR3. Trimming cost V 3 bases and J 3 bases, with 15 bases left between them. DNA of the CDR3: TGCAGTGCTAGGGGGCTAGCAGAACACTACGAGCAGTACTTC. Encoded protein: CSARGLAEHYEQYF.

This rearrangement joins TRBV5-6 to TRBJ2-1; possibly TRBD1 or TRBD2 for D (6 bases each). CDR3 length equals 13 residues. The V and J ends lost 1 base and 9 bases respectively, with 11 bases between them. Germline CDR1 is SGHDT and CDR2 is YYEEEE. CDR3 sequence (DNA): TGTGCCAGCAGCTTGCCGGGGGCGGCTGAGCAGTTCTTC. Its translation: CASSLPGAAEQFF.

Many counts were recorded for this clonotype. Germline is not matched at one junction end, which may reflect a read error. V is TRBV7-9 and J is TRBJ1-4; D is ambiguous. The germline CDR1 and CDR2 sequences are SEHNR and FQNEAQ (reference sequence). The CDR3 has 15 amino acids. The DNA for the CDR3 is TGTGCCAGCACCTTAACGGGAAGTGAAAATGAAAAACTGTTTTTT. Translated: CASTLTGSENEKLFF. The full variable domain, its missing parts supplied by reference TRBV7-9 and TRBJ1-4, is DTGVSQNPRHKITKRGQNVTFRCDPISEHNRLYWYRQTLGQGPEFLTYFQNEAQLEKSRLLSDRFSAERPKGSFSTLEIQRTEQGDSAMYLCASTLTGSENEKLFFGSGTQLSVL.

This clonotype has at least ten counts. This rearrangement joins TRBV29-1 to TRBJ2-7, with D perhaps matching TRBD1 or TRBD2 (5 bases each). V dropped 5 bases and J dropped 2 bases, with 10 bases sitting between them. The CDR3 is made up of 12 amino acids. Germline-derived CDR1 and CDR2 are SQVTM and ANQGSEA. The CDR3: CSVRDATYEQYF. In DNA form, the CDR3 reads TGCAGCGTTCGGGACGCGACCTACGAGCAGTACTTC.

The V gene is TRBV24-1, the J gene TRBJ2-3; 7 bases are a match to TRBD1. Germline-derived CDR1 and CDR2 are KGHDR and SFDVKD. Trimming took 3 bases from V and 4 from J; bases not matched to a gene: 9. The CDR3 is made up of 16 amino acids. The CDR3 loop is CATSDPTGTPADTQYF. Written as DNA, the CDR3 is TGTGCCACCAGTGATCCGACAGGGACGCCGGCAGATACGCAGTATTTT.

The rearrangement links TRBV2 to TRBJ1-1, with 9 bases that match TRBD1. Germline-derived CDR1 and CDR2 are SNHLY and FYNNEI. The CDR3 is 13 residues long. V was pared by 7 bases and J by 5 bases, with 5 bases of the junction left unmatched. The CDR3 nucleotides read TGTGCCAGCAACACAGGGGGCAGGACTGAAGCTTTCTTT. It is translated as CASNTGGRTEAFF. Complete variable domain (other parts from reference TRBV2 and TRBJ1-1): EPEVTQTPSHQVTQMGQEVILRCVPISNHLYFYWYRQILGQKVEFLVSFYNNEISEKSEIFDDQFSVERPDGSNFTLKIRSTKLEDSAMYFCASNTGGRTEAFFGQGTRLTVV.

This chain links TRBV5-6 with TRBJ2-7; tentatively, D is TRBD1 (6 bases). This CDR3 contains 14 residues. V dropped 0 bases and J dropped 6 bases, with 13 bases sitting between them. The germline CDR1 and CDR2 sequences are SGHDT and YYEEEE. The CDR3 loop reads CASSLGTAIREQYF. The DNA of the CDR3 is TGTGCCAGCAGCTTGGGGACAGCCATTCGCGAGCAGTACTTC.

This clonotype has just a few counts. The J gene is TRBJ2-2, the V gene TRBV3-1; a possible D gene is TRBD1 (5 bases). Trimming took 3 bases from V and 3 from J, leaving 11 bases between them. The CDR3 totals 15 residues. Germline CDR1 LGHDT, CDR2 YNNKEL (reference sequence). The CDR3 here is CASSHLPRDTGELFF. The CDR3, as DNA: TGTGCCAGCAGCCATTTACCCAGGGACACCGGGGAGCTGTTTTTT.

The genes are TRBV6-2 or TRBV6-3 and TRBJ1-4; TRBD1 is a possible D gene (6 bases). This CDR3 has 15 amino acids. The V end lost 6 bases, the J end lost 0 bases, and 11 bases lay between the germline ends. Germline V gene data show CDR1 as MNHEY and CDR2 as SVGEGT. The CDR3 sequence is CASRGQYATNEKLFF. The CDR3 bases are TGTGCCAGCAGAGGACAGTATGCAACTAATGAAAAACTGTTTTTT.

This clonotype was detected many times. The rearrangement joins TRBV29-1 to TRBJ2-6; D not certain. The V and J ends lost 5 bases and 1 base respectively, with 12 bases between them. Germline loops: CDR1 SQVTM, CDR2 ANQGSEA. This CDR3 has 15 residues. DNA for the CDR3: TGCAGCGTTACGGACGGCCCGTCTGGGGCCAACGTCCTGACTTTC. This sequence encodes CSVTDGPSGANVLTF.

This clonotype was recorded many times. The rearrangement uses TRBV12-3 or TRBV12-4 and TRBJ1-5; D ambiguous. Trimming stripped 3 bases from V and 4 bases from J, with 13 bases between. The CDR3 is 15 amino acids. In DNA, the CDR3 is TGTGCCAGCAGTTTCTCCCTCGGCGGGAATCAGCCCCAGCATTTT. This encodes CASSFSLGGNQPQHF.

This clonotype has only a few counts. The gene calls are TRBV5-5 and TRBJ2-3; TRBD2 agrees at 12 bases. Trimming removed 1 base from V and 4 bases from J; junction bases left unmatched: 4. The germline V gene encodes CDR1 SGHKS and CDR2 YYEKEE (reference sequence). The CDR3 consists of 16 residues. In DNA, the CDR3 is TGTGCCAGCAGCTTGATCGCTAGCGGGAGGGCAGATACGCAGTATTTT. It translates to CASSLIASGRADTQYF.

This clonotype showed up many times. The CDR3 DNA reads TGTGCCAGCAGTAAGGGACAGGGAAAAGACACCATATATTTT. Its translation is CASSKGQGKDTIYF. This sequence joins TRBV12-3 or TRBV12-4 and TRBJ1-3; 9 bases map to TRBD1. Losses at the gene ends were 5 bases for V and 8 bases for J; bases not matched to a gene: 7. The CDR3 consists of 14 residues.

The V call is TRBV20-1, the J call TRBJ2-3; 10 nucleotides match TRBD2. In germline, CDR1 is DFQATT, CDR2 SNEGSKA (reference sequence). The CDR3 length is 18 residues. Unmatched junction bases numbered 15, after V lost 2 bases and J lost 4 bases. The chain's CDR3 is CSARSASGGSPRADTQYF. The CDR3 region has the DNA TGCAGTGCTAGATCCGCTAGCGGGGGATCTCCCAGGGCAGATACGCAGTATTTT.

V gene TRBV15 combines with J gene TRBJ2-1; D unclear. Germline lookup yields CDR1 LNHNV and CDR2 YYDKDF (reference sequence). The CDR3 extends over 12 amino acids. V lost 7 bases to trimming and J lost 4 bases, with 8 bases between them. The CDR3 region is CATNNGYNEQFF. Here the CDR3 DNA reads TGTGCCACCAATAACGGATACAATGAGCAGTTCTTC.

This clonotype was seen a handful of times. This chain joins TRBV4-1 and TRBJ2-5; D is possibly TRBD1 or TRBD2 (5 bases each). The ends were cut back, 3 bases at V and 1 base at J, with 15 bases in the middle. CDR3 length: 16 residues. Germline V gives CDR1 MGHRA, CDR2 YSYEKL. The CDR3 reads CASSHLPGPPQETQYF. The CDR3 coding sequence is TGCGCCAGCAGCCACCTCCCGGGACCCCCCCAAGAGACCCAGTACTTC.

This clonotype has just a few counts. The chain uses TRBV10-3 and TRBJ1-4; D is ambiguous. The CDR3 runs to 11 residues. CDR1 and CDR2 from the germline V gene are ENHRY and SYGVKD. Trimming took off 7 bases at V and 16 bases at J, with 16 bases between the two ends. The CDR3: CAITLGSTAFF. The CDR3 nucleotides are TGTGCCATCACCCTCGGCTCCACGGCGTTTTTT.

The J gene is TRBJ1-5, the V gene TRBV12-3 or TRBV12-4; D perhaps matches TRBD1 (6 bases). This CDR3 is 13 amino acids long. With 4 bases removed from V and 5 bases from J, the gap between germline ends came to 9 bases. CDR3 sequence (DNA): TGTGCCAGCAGTTCCAACAGGGATCAGCCCCAGCATTTT. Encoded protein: CASSSNRDQPQHF.

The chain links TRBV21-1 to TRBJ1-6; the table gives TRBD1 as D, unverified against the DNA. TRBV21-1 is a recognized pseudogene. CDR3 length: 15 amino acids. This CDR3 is CASSKGGQGNSPLHF. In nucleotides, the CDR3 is TGTGCCAGCAGCAAAGGGGGACAGGGAAATTCACCCCTCCACTTT.

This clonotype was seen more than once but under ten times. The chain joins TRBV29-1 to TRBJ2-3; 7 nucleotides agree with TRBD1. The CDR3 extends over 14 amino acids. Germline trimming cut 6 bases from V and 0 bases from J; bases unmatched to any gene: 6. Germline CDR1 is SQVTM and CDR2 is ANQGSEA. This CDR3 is CSVRDRRSTDTQYF. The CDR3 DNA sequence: TGCAGCGTCCGGGACAGACGAAGCACAGATACGCAGTATTTT.

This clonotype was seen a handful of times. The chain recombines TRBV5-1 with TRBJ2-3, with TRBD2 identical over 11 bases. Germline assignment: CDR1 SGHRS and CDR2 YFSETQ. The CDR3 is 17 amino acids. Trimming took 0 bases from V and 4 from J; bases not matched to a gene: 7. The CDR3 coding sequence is TGCGCCAGCAGCTTGGTGACTAGCGGGATTATAGCAGATACGCAGTATTTT. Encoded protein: CASSLVTSGIIADTQYF.

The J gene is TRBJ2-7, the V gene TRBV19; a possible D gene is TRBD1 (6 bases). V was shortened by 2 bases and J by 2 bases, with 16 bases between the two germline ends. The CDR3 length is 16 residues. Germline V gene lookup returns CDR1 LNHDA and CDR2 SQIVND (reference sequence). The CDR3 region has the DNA TGTGCCAGTAGTATAATTTCTGGCAGGGGAACCTACGAGCAGTACTTC. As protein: CASSIISGRGTYEQYF.

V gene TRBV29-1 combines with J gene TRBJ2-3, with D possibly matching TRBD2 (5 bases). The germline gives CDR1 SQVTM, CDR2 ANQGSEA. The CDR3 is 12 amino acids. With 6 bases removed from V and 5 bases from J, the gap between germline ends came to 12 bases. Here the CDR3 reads CSVVSGGDTQYF. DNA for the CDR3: TGCAGCGTCGTCTCTGGAGGAGATACGCAGTATTTT.

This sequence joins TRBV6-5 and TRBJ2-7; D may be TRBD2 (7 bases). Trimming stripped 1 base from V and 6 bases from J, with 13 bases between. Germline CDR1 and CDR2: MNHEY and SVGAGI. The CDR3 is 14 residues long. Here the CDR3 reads CASSYLGGRTEQYF. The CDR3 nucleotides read TGTGCCAGCAGTTACTTGGGGGGGCGAACCGAGCAGTACTTC.

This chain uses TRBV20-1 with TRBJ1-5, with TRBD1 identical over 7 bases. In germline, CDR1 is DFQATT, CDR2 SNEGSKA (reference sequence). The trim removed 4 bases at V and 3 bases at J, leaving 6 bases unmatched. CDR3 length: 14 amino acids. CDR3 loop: CSATLDRTNQPQHF. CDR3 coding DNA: TGCAGTGCTACCCTGGACAGGACCAATCAGCCCCAGCATTTT.

CDR3 DNA: TGCGCCAGCAGCATACTCCGGGGGGGCCTCACAGATACGCAGTATTTT. Amino acid sequence: CASSILRGGLTDTQYF. The chain has TRBV5-1 and TRBJ2-3; 8 bases align to TRBD2. Germline assignment: CDR1 SGHRS and CDR2 YFSETQ. J lost 2 bases, V lost 4 bases, and 9 bases had no gene match. The CDR3 sequence is 16 residues long. The full variable domain, with the rest looked up from reference TRBV5-1 and TRBJ2-3, is KAGVTQTPRYLIKTRGQQVTLSCSPISGHRSVSWYQQTPGQGLQFLFEYFSETQRNKGNFPGRFSGRQFSNSRSEMNVSTLELGDSALYLCASSILRGGLTDTQYFGPGTRLTVL.

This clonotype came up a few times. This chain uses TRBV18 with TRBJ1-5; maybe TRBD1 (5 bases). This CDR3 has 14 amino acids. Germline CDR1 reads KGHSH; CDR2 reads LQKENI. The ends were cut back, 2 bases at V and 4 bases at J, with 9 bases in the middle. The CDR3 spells CASSPWGGNQPQHF. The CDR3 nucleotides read TGTGCCAGCTCACCATGGGGGGGAAATCAGCCCCAGCATTTT.